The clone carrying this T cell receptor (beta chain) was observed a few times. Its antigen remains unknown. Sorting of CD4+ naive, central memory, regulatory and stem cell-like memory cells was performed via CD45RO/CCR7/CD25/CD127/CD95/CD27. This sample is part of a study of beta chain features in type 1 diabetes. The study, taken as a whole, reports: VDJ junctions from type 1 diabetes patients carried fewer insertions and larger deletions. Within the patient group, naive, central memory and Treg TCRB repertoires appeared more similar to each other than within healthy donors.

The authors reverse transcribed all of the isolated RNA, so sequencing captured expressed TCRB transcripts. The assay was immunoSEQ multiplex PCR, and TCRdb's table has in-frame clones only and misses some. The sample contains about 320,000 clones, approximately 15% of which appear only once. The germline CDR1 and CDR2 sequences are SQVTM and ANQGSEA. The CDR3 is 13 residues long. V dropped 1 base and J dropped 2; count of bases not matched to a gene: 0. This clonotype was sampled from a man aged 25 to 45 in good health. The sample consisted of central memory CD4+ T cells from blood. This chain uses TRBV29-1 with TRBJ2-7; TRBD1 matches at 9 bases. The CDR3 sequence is CSVEGDRAYEQYV. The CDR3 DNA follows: TGCAGCGTTGAAGGGGACAGGGCCTACGAGCAGTACGTC.